What follows are 31 T cell receptor beta chains derived from one specimen sequenced in a study of T cell responses to AZD1222 COVID-19 vaccine. The data were produced by immunoSEQ multiplex PCR, yet TCRdb's version contains in-frame clones alone and is incomplete. The table includes just under 35,000 clones, 70% to 90% detected once. The input for sequencing was peripheral blood, taken 28 days after the second AZD1222 dose. These receptors were obtained from an adult who received the AZD1222 COVID-19 vaccine.

The rearrangement joins TRBV7-9 to TRBJ2-2; the match to TRBD2 covers 12 bases. Germline loops: CDR1 SEHNR, CDR2 FQNEAQ (reference sequence). With V trimmed by 1 base and J by 7 bases, 4 bases remained unmatched. The length of the CDR3 is 16 residues. The CDR3 protein is CASSLGLAGVGGELFF. CDR3 sequence (DNA): TGTGCCAGCAGCTTAGGACTAGCGGGAGTAGGCGGGGAGCTGTTTTTT.

This chain links TRBV19 with TRBJ2-3; D uncertain. CDR3 length: 14 residues. The V end lost 6 bases, the J end lost 2 bases, and 12 bases lay between the germline ends. Per germline, CDR1 LNHDA and CDR2 SQIVND (reference sequence). CDR3 DNA: TGTGCCAGTAGCTACCTCGACACCACAGATACGCAGTATTTT. Its translation: CASSYLDTTDTQYF. The full variable domain, in which reference TRBV19 and TRBJ2-3 provide the parts outside the CDR3, is DGGITQSPKYLFRKEGQNVTLSCEQNLNHDAMYWYRQDPGQGLRLIYYSQIVNDFQKGDIAEGYSVSREKKESFPLTVTSAQKNPTAFYLCASSYLDTTDTQYFGPGTRLTVL.

The chain couples TRBV18 to TRBJ2-7; 12 positions agree with TRBD1. Germline values: CDR1 KGHSH, CDR2 LQKENI. This CDR3 has 15 residues. V dropped 6 bases and J dropped 4; count of bases not matched to a gene: 7. CDR3 nucleotides: TGTGCCAGCTCCCCCGGGACAGGGGGCTTGTACGAGCAGTACTTC. This encodes CASSPGTGGLYEQYF.

The chain carries TRBV3-1 (or the pseudogene TRBV3-2) and TRBJ2-2; the D gene is possibly TRBD1 (5 bases). The V end was cut by 4 bases, the J end by 1 base, with 13 bases between. CDR1 is LGHDT, CDR2 YNNKEL, per germline (reference sequence). The CDR3 runs to 16 residues. The CDR3 loop is CASSPFIGQNTGELFF. The CDR3 bases are TGTGCCAGCAGCCCGTTTATTGGACAGAACACCGGGGAGCTGTTTTTT.

This rearrangement joins TRBV6-5 to TRBJ2-7, with D maybe TRBD2 (5 bases). V was clipped by 5 bases and J by 2 bases, with 13 bases between them. The germline gives CDR1 MNHEY, CDR2 SVGAGI. CDR3 length: 14 residues. CDR3: CASSTLIGTYEQYF. In DNA, the CDR3 is TGTGCCAGCAGTACTCTCATCGGGACCTACGAGCAGTACTTC.

This clone occurred once. The CDR3 spells CASSRWTRDTQYF. The CDR3 bases are TGTGCCAGCAGTCGGTGGACCCGCGATACGCAGTATTTT. The chain couples TRBV12-3 or TRBV12-4 to TRBJ2-3, with D unclear. V lost 5 bases to trimming and J lost 6 bases, with 12 bases between them. This CDR3 contains 13 residues.

J is TRBJ2-3 and V is TRBV25-1; no clear D gene. Per germline, CDR1 MGHDK and CDR2 SYGVNS. CDR3 length equals 11 residues. With 7 bases removed from V and 3 bases from J, the gap between germline ends came to 5 bases. The CDR3 is CASKGTDTQYF. CDR3 in DNA: TGTGCCAGCAAAGGTACAGATACGCAGTATTTT.

The chain couples TRBV6-1 to TRBJ1-1, with TRBD1 as a possible D gene (5 bases). This CDR3 has 13 residues. V lost 1 base and J 6 bases, leaving 9 bases between the germline ends. Germline V gene data show CDR1 as MNHNS and CDR2 as SASEGT. CDR3 DNA sequence: TGTGCCAGCAGTGAAGGTCGGACATCTGAAGCTTTCTTT. This gives the protein CASSEGRTSEAFF.

V and J are TRBV5-4 and TRBJ2-3; no reliable D call. From germline, CDR1 is SGHNT and CDR2 YYREEE (reference sequence). The V and J ends lost 2 bases and 0 bases respectively, with 10 bases between them. The CDR3 contains 15 residues. CDR3 in amino acids: CASSFLPTSTDTQYF. CDR3 coding DNA: TGTGCCAGCAGCTTCCTTCCGACTAGCACAGATACGCAGTATTTT.

The V call is TRBV7-3, the J call TRBJ2-2; D might be TRBD1 (5 bases). V shed 5 bases and J shed 2 bases, with 9 bases lying between them. Germline CDR1 is SGHTA and CDR2 is FQGTGA. CDR3 length: 14 amino acids. CDR3 sequence: CASSLGHNTGELFF. CDR3 in DNA: TGTGCCAGCAGCCTAGGACATAACACCGGGGAGCTGTTTTTT.

The V call is TRBV2, the J call TRBJ1-5, with D possibly matching TRBD1 (6 bases). CDR1 SNHLY and CDR2 FYNNEI come from the germline V gene. V dropped 10 bases and J dropped 4 bases, with 17 bases sitting between them. There are 14 residues in the CDR3. CDR3 sequence reads: CAIRKETGNQPQHF. CDR3 bases: TGTGCCATCCGGAAAGAAACAGGGAATCAGCCCCAGCATTTT.

V is TRBV28 and J is TRBJ2-1, with 13 bases fitting TRBD2. The CDR3 extends over 16 amino acids. V trimming: 3 bases; J trimming: 8 bases; junction bases outside the gene matches: 7. Germline V gives CDR1 MDHEN, CDR2 SYDVKM. The CDR3 nucleotides read TGTGCCAGCAGTTTCAGACTAGCGGGAGGATTCGATGAGCAGTTCTTC. Translation: CASSFRLAGGFDEQFF.

The genes are TRBV28 and TRBJ1-2; D may be TRBD1 (6 bases). The germline V gene has CDR1 MDHEN and CDR2 SYDVKM. V lost 3 bases, J lost 6 bases, and 20 bases lay in between. The CDR3 consists of 16 residues. The CDR3 sequence is CASSFISQGFLDGYTF. For the CDR3, the DNA is TGTGCCAGCAGTTTCATCTCACAGGGATTTCTTGATGGCTACACCTTC.

The gene calls are TRBV3-1 (or the pseudogene TRBV3-2) and TRBJ2-5; the match to TRBD2 covers 7 bases. Germline V lookup: CDR1 LGHDT, CDR2 YNNKEL (reference sequence). The CDR3 is made up of 17 amino acids. After removal of 2 bases from V and 4 bases from J, the junction contained 13 bases not matched to a gene. The CDR3 is CASSQLTGRTGGETQYF. CDR3 coding DNA: TGTGCCAGCAGCCAATTGACCGGGAGGACGGGGGGAGAGACCCAGTACTTC.

This clone was counted a single time. V gene TRBV27 combines with J gene TRBJ1-1, with D perhaps TRBD1 (5 bases). V gave up 5 bases and J gave up 6 bases, with 16 bases separating them. The CDR3 has 14 amino acids. The germline CDR1 and CDR2 sequences are MNHEY and SMNVEV (reference sequence). The CDR3 nucleotides read TGTGCCAGCAGTCGGGCAGGGCGTCTCGCTGAAGCTTTCTTT. Translating it yields CASSRAGRLAEAFF.

The genes are TRBV30 and TRBJ2-3; D unresolved. The CDR3 covers 12 residues. The germline V gene has CDR1 GTSNPN and CDR2 SVGIG (reference sequence). V lost 2 bases to trimming and J lost 6 bases, with 9 bases between them. CDR3 bases: TGTGCCTGGAGTCGCGCGGACGATACGCAGTATTTT. Its translation is CAWSRADDTQYF.

The chain employs TRBV11-3 and TRBJ2-3; D unresolved. V shed 4 bases and J shed 0 bases, with 8 bases lying between them. The CDR3 is 14 amino acids. Germline V gene lookup returns CDR1 SGHNT and CDR2 YENEEA. The CDR3 reads CASSSQGSTDTQYF. The CDR3 DNA reads TGTGCCAGCAGCTCTCAAGGAAGCACAGATACGCAGTATTTT.

V and J are TRBV3-1 (or the pseudogene TRBV3-2) and TRBJ1-5, with D possibly being TRBD1 (6 bases). This CDR3 comprises 15 residues. Trimming removed 2 bases from V and 6 bases from J, with 14 bases in between. Germline V lookup: CDR1 LGHDT, CDR2 YNNKEL (reference sequence). The CDR3 region has the DNA TGTGCCAGCAGCCAAATATCGGGGGCTGGTCAGCCCCAGCATTTT. It encodes CASSQISGAGQPQHF.

The rearrangement joins TRBV27 to TRBJ2-2, with 9 positions matching TRBD2. The trim removed 5 bases at V and 0 bases at J, leaving 22 bases unmatched. Looked up from germline, CDR1 is MNHEY and CDR2 is SMNVEV (reference sequence). The CDR3 length is 22 residues. CDR3 amino acids: CASSPTLRPAGGRRANTGELFF. In DNA form, the CDR3 reads TGTGCCAGCAGTCCAACTCTGCGTCCAGCGGGAGGAAGGAGGGCGAACACCGGGGAGCTGTTTTTT.

CDR3: CASSLGANNEQFF. CDR3 DNA sequence: TGTGCCAGCAGCTTGGGGGCAAACAATGAGCAGTTCTTC. This chain uses TRBV5-4 with TRBJ2-1; no clear D gene. The CDR3 runs 13 residues. The V end lost 0 bases, the J end lost 5 bases, and 6 bases lay between the germline ends. Germline values: CDR1 SGHNT, CDR2 YYREEE (reference sequence).

This sequence joins TRBV10-3 and TRBJ2-4; 8 positions agree with TRBD2. Germline V gene data show CDR1 as ENHRY and CDR2 as SYGVKD. V trimming: 0 bases; J trimming: 1 base; junction bases outside the gene matches: 2. This CDR3 comprises 16 residues. The CDR3 region is CAISESGGGAKNIQYF. The CDR3 nucleotides read TGTGCCATCAGTGAGTCGGGCGGGGGGGCCAAAAACATTCAGTACTTC.

This clone was observed once. The chain combines TRBV12-3 or TRBV12-4 with TRBJ2-7; 11 bases are shared with TRBD2. Trimming took 2 bases from V and 12 from J; bases not matched to a gene: 6. The CDR3 is 13 residues long. CDR3 region: CASSLLVAGGLYF. The DNA of the CDR3 is TGTGCCAGCAGTTTATTGGTAGCGGGAGGGTTGTACTTC.

This chain connects TRBV14 to TRBJ1-3; the match to TRBD1 covers 7 bases. In germline, CDR1 is SGHDN, CDR2 FVKESK. The CDR3 is made up of 14 amino acids. Trimming cost V 7 bases and J 2 bases; bases outside gene matches: 5. The CDR3 loop is CASNLQGPGNTIYF. CDR3 nucleotide sequence: TGTGCCAGCAACCTACAGGGGCCTGGAAACACCATATATTTT.

CDR3 in amino acids: CASSVAADNSPLHF. The CDR3 DNA follows: TGTGCCAGCAGTGTGGCAGCCGATAATTCACCCCTCCACTTT. V usage is TRBV27 and J usage is TRBJ1-6, with D unresolved. From germline, CDR1 is MNHEY and CDR2 SMNVEV (reference sequence). V dropped 5 bases and J dropped 5 bases, with 10 bases sitting between them. The CDR3 consists of 14 residues.

The V call is TRBV4-1, the J call TRBJ2-7; maybe TRBD1 (5 bases). In germline, CDR1 is MGHRA, CDR2 YSYEKL. The CDR3 is 15 residues long. Trimming took off 1 base at V and 2 bases at J, with 12 bases between the two ends. The CDR3 protein is CASSQGLRVPYEQYF. The CDR3 region has the DNA TGCGCCAGCAGCCAAGGTCTCAGGGTACCCTACGAGCAGTACTTC.

The chain links TRBV5-6 to TRBJ2-7; 9 nucleotides align to TRBD2. J was trimmed by 12 bases and V by 0 bases; bases with no gene match: 7. This CDR3 is built from 13 residues. Germline CDR1 reads SGHDT; CDR2 reads YYEEEE. CDR3 nucleotides: TGTGCCAGCAGCTTGGAAGTAGCGGGAGTCGTGTACTTC. Protein sequence: CASSLEVAGVVYF.

The rearrangement joins TRBV7-2 to TRBJ1-6; D gene ambiguous. Germline values: CDR1 SGHTA, CDR2 FQGNSA. The length of the CDR3 is 14 residues. Deletions cut 2 bases from V and 7 bases from J, with 9 bases between. The CDR3: CASSLRSGNSPLHF. Here the CDR3 DNA reads TGTGCCAGCAGCTTAAGGTCAGGAAATTCACCCCTCCACTTT.

The rearrangement joins TRBV11-2 to TRBJ2-1, with 9 bases fitting TRBD2. The V gene end was trimmed by 7 bases and the J gene end by 5 bases; junction bases not matched to a gene: 9. From germline, CDR1 is SGHAT and CDR2 FQNNGV. The CDR3 spans 15 residues. DNA for the CDR3: TGTGCCAGCACCGGAGGTCTAGCGGGGCACAATGAGCAGTTCTTC. Translating it yields CASTGGLAGHNEQFF.

The rearrangement uses TRBV7-3 and TRBJ2-3, with 9 nucleotides matching TRBD2. J gave up 0 bases and V 1 base, and 8 bases lay outside the gene matches. Germline assignment: CDR1 SGHTA and CDR2 FQGTGA. The CDR3 is made up of 18 amino acids. This CDR3 is CASSLRGASGISTDTQYF. The CDR3 coding sequence is TGTGCCAGCAGCTTAAGAGGGGCTAGCGGGATAAGCACAGATACGCAGTATTTT.

The chain recombines TRBV4-1 with TRBJ1-2, with D unclear. The CDR3 has 14 residues. V lost 0 bases to trimming and J lost 4 bases, with 9 bases between them. The V gene's germline CDR1 is MGHRA and CDR2 YSYEKL. CDR3 sequence reads: CASSQDISTYGYTF. The CDR3 nucleotides read TGCGCCAGCAGCCAAGACATTAGTACCTATGGCTACACCTTC.

The chain employs TRBV7-3 and TRBJ2-1, with 14 bases identical to TRBD2. Trimming cost V 4 bases and J 7 bases; bases outside gene matches: 12. CDR3 size: 18 residues. Germline loops: CDR1 SGHTA, CDR2 FQGTGA. The DNA for the CDR3 is TGTGCCAGCAGCTCCGGGACTAGCGGGAGTATGGGGAGAAATGAGCAGTTCTTC. Translation gives CASSSGTSGSMGRNEQFF.